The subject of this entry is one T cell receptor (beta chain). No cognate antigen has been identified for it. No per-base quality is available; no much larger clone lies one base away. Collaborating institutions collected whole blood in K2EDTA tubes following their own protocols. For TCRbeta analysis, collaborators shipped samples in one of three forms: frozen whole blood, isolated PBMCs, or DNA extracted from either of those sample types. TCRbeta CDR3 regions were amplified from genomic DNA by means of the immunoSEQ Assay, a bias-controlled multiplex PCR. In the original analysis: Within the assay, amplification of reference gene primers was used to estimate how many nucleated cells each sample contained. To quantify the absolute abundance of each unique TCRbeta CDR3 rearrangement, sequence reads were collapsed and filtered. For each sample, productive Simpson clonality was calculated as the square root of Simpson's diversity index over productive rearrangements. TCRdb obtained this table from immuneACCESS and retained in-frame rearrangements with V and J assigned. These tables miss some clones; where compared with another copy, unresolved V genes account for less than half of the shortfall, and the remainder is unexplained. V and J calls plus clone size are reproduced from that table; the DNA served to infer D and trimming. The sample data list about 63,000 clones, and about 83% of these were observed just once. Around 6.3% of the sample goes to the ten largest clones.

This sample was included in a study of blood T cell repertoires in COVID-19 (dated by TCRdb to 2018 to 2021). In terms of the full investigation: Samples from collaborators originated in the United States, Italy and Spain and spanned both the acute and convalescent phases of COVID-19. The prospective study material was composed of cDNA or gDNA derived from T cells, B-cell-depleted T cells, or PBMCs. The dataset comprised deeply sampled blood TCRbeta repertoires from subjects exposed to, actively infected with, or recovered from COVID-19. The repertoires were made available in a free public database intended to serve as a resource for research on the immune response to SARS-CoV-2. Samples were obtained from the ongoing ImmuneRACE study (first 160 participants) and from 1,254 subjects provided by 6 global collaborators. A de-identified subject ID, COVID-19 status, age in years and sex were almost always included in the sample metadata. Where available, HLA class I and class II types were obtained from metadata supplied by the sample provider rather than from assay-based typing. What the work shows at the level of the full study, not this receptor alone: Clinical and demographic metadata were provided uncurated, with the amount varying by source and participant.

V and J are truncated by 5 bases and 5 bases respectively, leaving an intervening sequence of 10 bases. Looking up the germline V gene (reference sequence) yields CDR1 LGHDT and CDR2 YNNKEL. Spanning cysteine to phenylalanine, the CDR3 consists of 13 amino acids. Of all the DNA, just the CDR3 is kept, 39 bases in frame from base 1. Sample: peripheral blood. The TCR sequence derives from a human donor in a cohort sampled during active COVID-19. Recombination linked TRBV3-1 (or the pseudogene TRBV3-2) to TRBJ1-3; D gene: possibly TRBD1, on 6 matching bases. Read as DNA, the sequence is TGTGCCAGCAGCGGTGACAGGCGAAACACCATATATTTT. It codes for CASSGDRRNTIYF.